These T cell receptor beta chains were read from a single sample in a study of T cell responses to AZD1222 COVID-19 vaccine. Only in-frame clones appear in the TCRdb table, and some are missing; sequencing was by immunoSEQ multiplex PCR. The sample shows approximately 210,000 clones, about nine tenths of them seen only once. Sequenced here: peripheral blood, sampled 28 days after the second AZD1222 dose. All receptors derive from an adult who received the AZD1222 COVID-19 vaccine. Each CDR3 is given with its conserved first and last residue. A D gene is named only where the DNA matches it firmly. Expanded clones get a size class; other rows say once, few or many, or leave the size out.

v_call: TRBV5-5; j_call: TRBJ1-2; clone_size: -; d_call: -; cdr3_nt: TGTGCCAGCAGCCTACGACATGGCGGCTACACCTTC; cdr3_aa: CASSLRHGGYTF
v_call: TRBV4-3; j_call: TRBJ2-7; clone_size: once; d_call: -; cdr3_nt: TGCGCCAGCAGCCTCGGCCGGGGTACCTACGAGCAGTACTTC; cdr3_aa: CASSLGRGTYEQYF
v_call: TRBV5-4; j_call: TRBJ2-1; clone_size: -; d_call: TRBD1; cdr3_nt: TGTGCCAGCAGCCCCCCGTGGACAGGGTCTTCGAATGAGCAGTTCTTC; cdr3_aa: CASSPPWTGSSNEQFF
v_call: TRBV7-2; j_call: TRBJ2-5; clone_size: -; d_call: -; cdr3_nt: TGTGCCAGCAGCTTTCGGGGTACTCAAGAGACCCAGTACTTC; cdr3_aa: CASSFRGTQETQYF
v_call: TRBV24-1; j_call: TRBJ1-1; clone_size: -; d_call: -; cdr3_nt: TGTGCCATCTCTGACCCAGGGAACACTGAAGCTTTCTTT; cdr3_aa: CAISDPGNTEAFF
v_call: TRBV11-3; j_call: TRBJ1-2; clone_size: -; d_call: -; cdr3_nt: TGTGCCAGCAGCTTAGATTCGACAGCCAACTATGGCTACACCTTC; cdr3_aa: CASSLDSTANYGYTF
v_call: TRBV2; j_call: TRBJ1-1; clone_size: once; d_call: -; cdr3_nt: TGTGCCAGCAGTGGGGGCGAAGGGGCTGAAGCTTTCTTT; cdr3_aa: CASSGGEGAEAFF
v_call: TRBV7-9; j_call: TRBJ2-1; clone_size: -; d_call: TRBD2; cdr3_nt: TGTGCCAGCGGGGGAGGGAAAGCGGGAAATGAGCAGTTCTTC; cdr3_aa: CASGGGKAGNEQFF
v_call: TRBV18; j_call: TRBJ1-2; clone_size: -; d_call: -; cdr3_nt: TGTGCCAGCTCACCAAAAGCCGTCTATGGCTACACCTTC; cdr3_aa: CASSPKAVYGYTF
v_call: TRBV6-5; j_call: TRBJ1-1; clone_size: -; d_call: -; cdr3_nt: TGTGCCAGCAGTTATAGTGGGGGAGTGGGCACTGAAGCTTTCTTT; cdr3_aa: CASSYSGGVGTEAFF
v_call: TRBV3-1/TRBV3-2; j_call: TRBJ2-1; clone_size: -; d_call: TRBD2; cdr3_nt: TGTGCCAGCAGCCAAGTAGCGGGAGGTTACAATGAGCAGTTCTTC; cdr3_aa: CASSQVAGGYNEQFF
v_call: TRBV13; j_call: TRBJ2-7; clone_size: few; d_call: -; cdr3_nt: TGTGCCAGCAGCTTAGTGTCCCCAGGGGGGTACGAGCAGTACTTC; cdr3_aa: CASSLVSPGGYEQYF
v_call: TRBV19; j_call: TRBJ2-7; clone_size: -; d_call: -; cdr3_nt: TGTGCCAGTAGTAGTACCTACGAGCAGTACTTC; cdr3_aa: CASSSTYEQYF
v_call: TRBV7-2; j_call: TRBJ2-7; clone_size: -; d_call: TRBD1; cdr3_nt: TGTGCCAGCAGCCACGGGACAGCCGCCTCCTACGAGCAGTACTTC; cdr3_aa: CASSHGTAASYEQYF
v_call: TRBV2; j_call: TRBJ2-5; clone_size: -; d_call: TRBD1; cdr3_nt: TGTGCCAGCAACAGGGGAGATGAGACCCAGTACTTC; cdr3_aa: CASNRGDETQYF
v_call: TRBV6-6; j_call: TRBJ2-7; clone_size: -; d_call: TRBD2; cdr3_nt: TGTGCCAGCAGTTCGATCGCGGGAGGAGCCTACGAGCAGTACTTC; cdr3_aa: CASSSIAGGAYEQYF
v_call: TRBV30; j_call: TRBJ1-1; clone_size: -; d_call: -; cdr3_nt: TGTGCCTGGAGTCCAGGGGAGAGCACTGAAGCTTTCTTT; cdr3_aa: CAWSPGESTEAFF
v_call: TRBV2; j_call: TRBJ2-7; clone_size: -; d_call: -; cdr3_nt: TGTGCCAGCCGGAGGCAGGGGCCCTCCTACGAGCAGTACTTC; cdr3_aa: CASRRQGPSYEQYF
v_call: TRBV2; j_call: TRBJ2-1; clone_size: -; d_call: TRBD1; cdr3_nt: TGTGCCAGCAGTGAGAGGACAGGGACTCCCAATGAGCAGTTCTTC; cdr3_aa: CASSERTGTPNEQFF
v_call: TRBV15; j_call: TRBJ2-5; clone_size: -; d_call: -; cdr3_nt: TGTGCCACCAGCAGAGACCCGCGAGAGACCCAGTACTTC; cdr3_aa: CATSRDPRETQYF
v_call: TRBV5-1; j_call: TRBJ1-1; clone_size: -; d_call: -; cdr3_nt: TGCGCCAGCCAGCGCGGGACGGAGAACACTGAAGCTTTCTTT; cdr3_aa: CASQRGTENTEAFF
v_call: TRBV7-8; j_call: TRBJ1-4; clone_size: -; d_call: -; cdr3_nt: TGTGCCAGCAGCTTAGACAGAGGGGGTGAAAAACTGTTTTTT; cdr3_aa: CASSLDRGGEKLFF
v_call: TRBV28; j_call: TRBJ2-7; clone_size: once; d_call: -; cdr3_nt: TGTGCCAGCAGTCCACCGACGTACTCCTACGAGCAGTACTTC; cdr3_aa: CASSPPTYSYEQYF
v_call: TRBV7-8; j_call: TRBJ1-5; clone_size: -; d_call: TRBD1; cdr3_nt: TGTGCCAGCAGCCTACAGGGGGCAGGTCAGCCCCAGCATTTT; cdr3_aa: CASSLQGAGQPQHF
v_call: TRBV24-1; j_call: TRBJ1-4; clone_size: -; d_call: -; cdr3_nt: TGTGCCACCAGAGGTCTGGGGACTTCTGAAAAACTGTTTTTT; cdr3_aa: CATRGLGTSEKLFF
v_call: TRBV6-2/TRBV6-3; j_call: TRBJ1-2; clone_size: -; d_call: -; cdr3_nt: TGTGCCAGCAGTTCACTGGAAGGCTACACCTTC; cdr3_aa: CASSSLEGYTF
v_call: TRBV28; j_call: TRBJ2-7; clone_size: -; d_call: -; cdr3_nt: TGTGCCAGCAGTAACCGGGACGGCTCTACCTACGAGCAGTACTTC; cdr3_aa: CASSNRDGSTYEQYF
v_call: TRBV27; j_call: TRBJ1-2; clone_size: once; d_call: -; cdr3_nt: TGTGCCAGCAGTTTATCGATCACCCAGGGGCGCTATGGCTACACCTTC; cdr3_aa: CASSLSITQGRYGYTF
v_call: TRBV4-2; j_call: TRBJ1-4; clone_size: -; d_call: -; cdr3_nt: TGTGCCAGCAGCCAAGGACGGGAAAAACTGTTTTTT; cdr3_aa: CASSQGREKLFF
v_call: TRBV4-3; j_call: TRBJ2-3; clone_size: -; d_call: -; cdr3_nt: TGCGCCAGCAGCCAAGATCGAGGAACCACAGATACGCAGTATTTT; cdr3_aa: CASSQDRGTTDTQYF
v_call: TRBV7-9; j_call: TRBJ1-3; clone_size: -; d_call: -; cdr3_nt: TGTGCCAGCAGCTCCAGCGAAAGTACCTCTGGAAACACCATATATTTT; cdr3_aa: CASSSSESTSGNTIYF
v_call: TRBV24-1; j_call: TRBJ1-2; clone_size: -; d_call: TRBD1; cdr3_nt: TGTGCCACCAGTGGGGGACAGGGGATGAACTATGGCTACACCTTC; cdr3_aa: CATSGGQGMNYGYTF
v_call: TRBV5-4; j_call: TRBJ2-7; clone_size: few; d_call: -; cdr3_nt: TGTGCCAGCAGCTTGGCCGGGCCACAGGGCCCCTACGAGCAGTACTTC; cdr3_aa: CASSLAGPQGPYEQYF
v_call: TRBV7-2; j_call: TRBJ2-3; clone_size: -; d_call: TRBD2; cdr3_nt: TGTGCCAGCAGCAATAGCGGGAGGGTGGGGGATACGCAGTATTTT; cdr3_aa: CASSNSGRVGDTQYF
v_call: TRBV5-1; j_call: TRBJ1-2; clone_size: -; d_call: TRBD1; cdr3_nt: TGCGCCAGCAGCTTGTTCGACAGGGACGGCTACACCTTC; cdr3_aa: CASSLFDRDGYTF
v_call: TRBV7-9; j_call: TRBJ1-6; clone_size: once; d_call: TRBD1; cdr3_nt: TGTGCCAGCAGCCGACGTGGACAGGGAAATTCACCCCTCCACTTT; cdr3_aa: CASSRRGQGNSPLHF
v_call: TRBV28; j_call: TRBJ1-4; clone_size: -; d_call: -; cdr3_nt: TGTGCCAGCAGTCCAAACCCAGGACGGGGAGATGAAAAACTGTTTTTT; cdr3_aa: CASSPNPGRGDEKLFF
v_call: TRBV2; j_call: TRBJ2-3; clone_size: -; d_call: TRBD2; cdr3_nt: TGTGCCAGCAGTGAAGGACTAGCGGGGGGACGGGGTACGCAGTATTTT; cdr3_aa: CASSEGLAGGRGTQYF
v_call: TRBV10-3; j_call: TRBJ1-3; clone_size: -; d_call: TRBD1; cdr3_nt: TGTGCCATCAGTGAGCGCGTGACAGGGAACTCTGGAAACACCATATATTTT; cdr3_aa: CAISERVTGNSGNTIYF
v_call: TRBV19; j_call: TRBJ1-5; clone_size: -; d_call: TRBD1; cdr3_nt: TGTGCCAGTAGTCTCTCACCAGGGGGCGGGCAGCCCCAGCATTTT; cdr3_aa: CASSLSPGGGQPQHF
v_call: TRBV18; j_call: TRBJ2-7; clone_size: -; d_call: -; cdr3_nt: TGTGCCAGCTCACCACGGGGCCCTGGGGGAGACGAGCAGTACTTC; cdr3_aa: CASSPRGPGGDEQYF
v_call: TRBV30; j_call: TRBJ2-1; clone_size: -; d_call: -; cdr3_nt: TGTGCCTGGAGTCCCCTAGGGGCCGGGACTAATGAGCAGTTCTTC; cdr3_aa: CAWSPLGAGTNEQFF
v_call: TRBV28; j_call: TRBJ2-3; clone_size: -; d_call: TRBD2; cdr3_nt: TGTGCCAGCAGTTCGGAAGAGCGGGAGGGCCCCGCAGATACGCAGTATTTT; cdr3_aa: CASSSEEREGPADTQYF
v_call: TRBV5-1; j_call: TRBJ2-7; clone_size: -; d_call: TRBD1; cdr3_nt: TGCGCCAGCAGCCTCGGGACAGGCGGGGAGCAGTACTTC; cdr3_aa: CASSLGTGGEQYF
v_call: TRBV5-1; j_call: TRBJ2-1; clone_size: -; d_call: -; cdr3_nt: TGCGCCAGCAGCTTGGTGGTGGGGGGTGGCAATGAGCAGTTCTTC; cdr3_aa: CASSLVVGGGNEQFF
v_call: TRBV5-1; j_call: TRBJ1-4; clone_size: -; d_call: -; cdr3_nt: TGCGCCAGCAGTGCGAGGGGTTGGGAAAAACTGTTTTTT; cdr3_aa: CASSARGWEKLFF
v_call: TRBV19; j_call: TRBJ2-2; clone_size: -; d_call: -; cdr3_nt: TGTGCCAGTCTGGATTATAGTAGCACCGGGGAGCTGTTTTTT; cdr3_aa: CASLDYSSTGELFF
v_call: TRBV30; j_call: TRBJ2-7; clone_size: -; d_call: -; cdr3_nt: TGTGCCCACTCCCCGCGTAGGGAATTTTGGGAGCAGTACTTC; cdr3_aa: CAHSPRREFWEQYF
v_call: TRBV21-1; j_call: TRBJ1-2; clone_size: -; d_call: -; cdr3_nt: TGTGCCAGCAGCATAATAAACAGGGGGCCCGGTGGCTACACCTTC; cdr3_aa: CASSIINRGPGGYTF
v_call: TRBV30; j_call: TRBJ1-2; clone_size: once; d_call: -; cdr3_nt: TGTGCCTGGAGGCCCGGACACCTCTATGGCTACACCTTC; cdr3_aa: CAWRPGHLYGYTF
v_call: TRBV27; j_call: TRBJ2-1; clone_size: -; d_call: TRBD2; cdr3_nt: TGTGCCTGTGATGGGCGGGGGGCCTACAATGAGCAGTTCTTC; cdr3_aa: CACDGRGAYNEQFF
v_call: TRBV6-5; j_call: TRBJ1-2; clone_size: once; d_call: -; cdr3_nt: TGTGCCAGCAGCGACGGACAGCGAGCTAACTATGGCTACACCTTC; cdr3_aa: CASSDGQRANYGYTF
v_call: TRBV9; j_call: TRBJ1-3; clone_size: few; d_call: -; cdr3_nt: TGTGCCAGCAGCGTAGAGGCCAGGGGCTCTGGAAACACCATATATTTT; cdr3_aa: CASSVEARGSGNTIYF
v_call: TRBV5-8; j_call: TRBJ1-1; clone_size: -; d_call: -; cdr3_nt: TGTGCCAGCAGCTTAGCCCAGAACACTGAAGCTTTCTTT; cdr3_aa: CASSLAQNTEAFF
v_call: TRBV28; j_call: TRBJ1-5; clone_size: -; d_call: TRBD1; cdr3_nt: TGTGCCAGCACTGCCGGGACAGCGCTTTATAGCAATCAGCCCCAGCATTTT; cdr3_aa: CASTAGTALYSNQPQHF